Following are 14 T cell receptor beta chains from one sample sequenced in a study of blood T cell repertoires in COVID-19. Produced via immunoSEQ multiplex PCR; TCRdb's table is partial and in-frame only. The sample has 35,000 to 45,000 clones; around nine tenths are singletons. Sequenced input: peripheral blood. The receptors originated from a man aged 45-60 years with active COVID-19.

This chain joins TRBV4-1 and TRBJ1-1; D is unclear. The CDR3 runs 11 residues. Trimming took 3 bases from V and 5 from J, leaving 4 bases between them. Germline V gene lookup returns CDR1 MGHRA and CDR2 YSYEKL. The CDR3 sequence: CASSHRTEAFF. CDR3 bases: TGCGCCAGCAGCCATCGGACTGAAGCTTTCTTT.

For the CDR3, the DNA is TGCGCCAGTCGTCTCGGACAGGGGACTCATTCACCCCTCCACTTT. It encodes CASRLGQGTHSPLHF. The V call is TRBV5-1, the J call TRBJ1-6; TRBD1 matches 9 bases. Germline V gene lookup returns CDR1 SGHRS and CDR2 YFSETQ. The CDR3 contains 15 residues. J was trimmed by 8 bases and V by 8 bases; bases with no gene match: 11. Together with reference TRBV5-1 and TRBJ1-6, the CDR3 gives the full variable domain: KAGVTQTPRYLIKTRGQQVTLSCSPISGHRSVSWYQQTPGQGLQFLFEYFSETQRNKGNFPGRFSGRQFSNSRSEMNVSTLELGDSALYLCASRLGQGTHSPLHFGNGTRLTVT.

The chain couples TRBV18 to TRBJ1-5; D unclear. Germline V gene sequence: CDR1 KGHSH, CDR2 LQKENI. The V gene lost 2 bases and the J gene lost 2 bases, with 10 bases spanning the gap. The CDR3 consists of 15 residues. The CDR3 loop reads CASSPIGRGNQPQHF. CDR3 nucleotide sequence: TGTGCCAGCTCACCAATCGGTCGTGGCAATCAGCCCCAGCATTTT.

The rearrangement joins TRBV4-2 to TRBJ2-1; D possibly corresponds to TRBD2 (6 bases). The CDR3 runs 12 residues. V gave up 4 bases and J gave up 15 bases, with 16 bases separating them. Germline V gives CDR1 LGHNA, CDR2 YNFKEQ. The CDR3 DNA reads TGTGCCAGCAGCCCTGGAGGGTCGGACCGGTTCTTC. Its protein product is CASSPGGSDRFF.

V is TRBV4-1 and J is TRBJ2-1, with 7 bases identical to TRBD2. The CDR3 covers 16 residues. With V trimmed by 0 bases and J by 6 bases, 8 bases remained unmatched. Germline-derived CDR1 and CDR2 are MGHRA and YSYEKL. The CDR3 sequence: CASSQDTGEGGNEQFF. In nucleotides, the CDR3 is TGCGCCAGCAGCCAAGATACGGGGGAGGGAGGCAATGAGCAGTTCTTC.

The V call is TRBV27, the J call TRBJ2-1; 9 bases align to TRBD1. The germline V gene has CDR1 MNHEY and CDR2 SMNVEV (reference sequence). The CDR3 loop spans 16 amino acids. V lost 3 bases, J lost 3 bases, and 6 bases stayed unmatched. The CDR3 region has the DNA TGTGCCAGCAGTTTCCTACCGGGACAGGGCTACAATGAGCAGTTCTTC. This gives the protein CASSFLPGQGYNEQFF.

This clone has a single count. V usage is TRBV13 and J usage is TRBJ2-7; 8 nucleotides align to TRBD1. This CDR3 comprises 15 residues. Germline lookup yields CDR1 PRHDT and CDR2 FYEKMQ (reference sequence). Losses at the gene ends were 5 bases for V and 5 bases for J; bases not matched to a gene: 11. CDR3 sequence: CASSTSRQGANEQYF. The CDR3 DNA follows: TGTGCCAGCAGCACCAGCAGGCAGGGGGCCAACGAGCAGTACTTC.

The gene calls are TRBV19 and TRBJ2-1; D ambiguous. Between the trimmed V and J ends, which lost 5 bases and 5 bases, there was a span of 7 bases. The CDR3 consists of 12 residues. In germline, CDR1 is LNHDA, CDR2 SQIVND (reference sequence). The CDR3 nucleotides read TGTGCCAGTAGTCTCCGGGACAATGAGCAGTTCTTC. Its protein product is CASSLRDNEQFF.

V usage is TRBV20-1 and J usage is TRBJ2-3; 8 bases agree with TRBD2. The ends lost 3 bases at V and 4 bases at J; junction bases unmatched: 6. CDR3 size: 14 residues. Germline V CDR1 and CDR2: DFQATT, SNEGSKA (reference sequence). CDR3 sequence reads: CSASSSGRPDTQYF. CDR3 nucleotide sequence: TGCAGTGCTAGTTCCAGCGGGAGACCAGATACGCAGTATTTT.

The rearrangement links TRBV11-3 to TRBJ2-1; weak D call: TRBD2 (6 bases). The V gene lost 0 bases and the J gene lost 0 bases, with 12 bases spanning the gap. The CDR3 is made up of 17 amino acids. CDR1 and CDR2 from the germline V gene are SGHNT and YENEEA. The CDR3 protein is CASSLDYTGVSYNEQFF. The CDR3 DNA is TGTGCCAGCAGCTTAGATTATACGGGAGTCTCCTACAATGAGCAGTTCTTC. Supplemented by reference TRBV11-3 and TRBJ2-1, the full variable domain reads EAGVVQSPRYKIIEKKQPVAFWCNPISGHNTLYWYLQNLGQGPELLIRYENEEAVDDSQLPKDRFSAERLKGVDSTLKIQPAELGDSAVYLCASSLDYTGVSYNEQFFGPGTRLTVL.

J is TRBJ1-2 and V is TRBV11-2; the match to TRBD1 covers 12 bases. Losses at the gene ends were 4 bases for V and 4 bases for J; bases not matched to a gene: 4. The V gene's germline CDR1 is SGHAT and CDR2 FQNNGV. The CDR3 covers 15 residues. The CDR3 is CASSSGQGAVYGYTF. The CDR3 DNA reads as TGTGCCAGCAGCTCGGGACAGGGGGCGGTCTATGGCTACACCTTC.

This rearrangement joins TRBV7-3 to TRBJ2-1; 7 bases fit TRBD2. Unmatched junction bases numbered 1, after V lost 0 bases and J lost 8 bases. Germline V lookup: CDR1 SGHTA, CDR2 FQGTGA. The CDR3 spans 13 residues. The CDR3 is CASSLTREDEQFF. The CDR3, as DNA: TGTGCCAGCAGCTTAACCCGGGAGGATGAGCAGTTCTTC.

The chain joins TRBV4-2 to TRBJ2-5, with TRBD1 matching 7 bases. V dropped 0 bases and J dropped 2; count of bases not matched to a gene: 3. This CDR3 comprises 15 residues. Germline assignment: CDR1 LGHNA and CDR2 YNFKEQ. The CDR3 here is CASSQEGDRQETQYF. The DNA for the CDR3 is TGTGCCAGCAGCCAAGAAGGGGACAGACAAGAGACCCAGTACTTC.

This chain connects TRBV11-2 to TRBJ2-1; D unresolved. From germline, CDR1 is SGHAT and CDR2 FQNNGV. The CDR3 has 11 residues. V lost 4 bases and J 8 bases, leaving 6 bases between the germline ends. The CDR3 region is CASSSQDEQFF. CDR3 coding DNA: TGTGCCAGCAGCTCCCAGGATGAGCAGTTCTTC. The full variable domain, in which reference TRBV11-2 and TRBJ2-1 provide the parts outside the CDR3, is EAGVAQSPRYKIIEKRQSVAFWCNPISGHATLYWYQQILGQGPKLLIQFQNNGVVDDSQLPKDRFSAERLKGVDSTLKIQPAKLEDSAVYLCASSSQDEQFFGPGTRLTVL.